This TCR delta chain comes out of a study of γδ T cells in repeated Plasmodium falciparum infection. Looking at the study overall: The natural-infection arm compared Malian children under seasonal malaria with matched Australian children. Samples were taken at baseline, before some infections, and 21 days after each.

Vgamma9/Vdelta2+ and Vdelta2-negative gammadelta T cells were flow-sorted from PBMC for bulk sequencing. TRG and TRD sequences were obtained from every sorted gammadelta sample. TCRdb used CATT to re-call clones from the multiplex PCR reads. Among about 93,000 delta-chain clones listed, 0.95% to 1% were seen once. With respect to this clone: Its antigen remains unidentified. The protein TCRdb gives is from a much larger clone and does not agree with this DNA's translation at residue 23, likely a read error; the protein shown here comes from the DNA.

Study results and limitations: Vdelta2-negative gammadelta repertoires, largely Vdelta1+, seemingly showed infection-driven waves of new clonal selection.

Germline V gene sequence: CDR1 TSWWSYY, CDR2 QGS. CDR3 length: 24 amino acids. No J gene was assigned, while the V gene was called as TRDV1; the table's TRDD3 call for D was not verified on the DNA. This TCR was recovered from a pool of human donors (malaria-infected and uninfected, not separated). Material: gamma-delta T cells from blood. The CDR3 DNA reads TGTGCTCTTGGGGAACGTCCTGTAACGTGGGGATACCTATTAGGACAACTGTACACCGATAAACTCACCTTT. The encoded protein is CALGERPVTWGYLLGQLYTDKLTF.